This T cell receptor beta chain was found in a study of blood T cell repertoires in COVID-19. About the research overall: Both acute and convalescent COVID-19 samples were obtained from the United States, Italy and Spain. PBMCs, B-cell-depleted T cells, or T cells were the source of the cDNA or gDNA that made up the material.

V was trimmed by 2 bases and J by 8 bases, leaving 15 bases between them. The length of the CDR3 is 14 residues. Germline values: CDR1 MNHEY, CDR2 SVGAGI. This clone was seen more than once but under ten times. Original analysis: It was from reference gene primer amplification that nucleated cell counts were estimated. Repertoires were generated with immunoSEQ multiplex PCR, while TCRdb's copy carries only in-frame clones and drops some. V and J calls and clone size are given by that table; D and trimming were obtained from the DNA. This table has about 110,000 clones, roughly 76% appearing once. The TCR comes from a woman aged 60-75 years with acute or convalescent COVID-19. The sequencing input was peripheral blood. The rearrangement links TRBV6-5 to TRBJ1-1, with D uncertain. The CDR3 DNA reads as TGTGCCAGCAGTTACCTCGCGAGAGGGTCCGAAGCTTTCTTT. Translating it yields CASSYLARGSEAFF.